The clone carrying this T cell receptor (beta chain) was detected a few times. Its antigen is unknown. This entry is derived from a study of regulatory T cells in long-lasting Graves disease. Study-level findings and limits: Newly diagnosed Graves' patients had higher TCR diversity than persistent ones. Among the persistent patients, 2,500 to 3,000 public clonotypes were shared, more than the approximately 970 shared among new patients. Newly diagnosed disease favored TRBV20-1 and TRBJ2-1 over persistent disease.

As for time point: persistent/refractory GD, antithyroid drugs over 5 years with positive TRAb. PBMCs provided the RNA from which the TCR library was made. Germline V gene data show CDR1 as DFQATT and CDR2 as SNEGSKA (reference sequence). Trimming left V 0 bases short and J 3 bases short, with 8 bases between. This CDR3 is built from 13 residues. Libraries of TCR beta came from iRepertoire HTBI primers plus Arm-PCR of CDR3 regions. TCRdb used MiXCR to reprocess the multiplex PCR reads, holding one entry per CDR3 protein. The sample carries over 450,000 distinct CDR3 sequences, 20% to 25% recorded once.

Material: peripheral blood mononuclear cells (PBMCs), obtained when the disease was refractory, from a patient treated with antithyroid drugs. This rearrangement joins TRBV20-1 to TRBJ1-1; possibly TRBD1 for D (5 bases). This clonotype was obtained from a female donor with Graves disease. CDR3 coding DNA: TGCAGTGCTAGAGAACAGGTTTACACTGAAGCTTTCTTT. Translated, it gives CSAREQVYTEAFF.